This T cell receptor beta chain was recovered during a study of molecular identifiers for immune sequencing clone quantification. Study conclusions and caveats: Clones exceeding 20 RNA copies carried over 99% of effector molecules but under 1% of naive-cell molecules.

Library preparation followed earlier protocols using designated TCR primers. TCRdb redid the calling of the PCR reads with MiXCR, one entry per CDR3 protein. This table has fewer than 75,000 distinct CDR3 sequences, around 17% appearing once. Naive CD8 sequencing libraries were generated from around 18,000 to 910,000 sorted cells, with 10%, 30% or 50% RNA as input. A CD8+CD4-CCR7+CD45RA+ gate was used to sort naive CD8 T cells. Comment on this clonotype: Its matching antigen is unknown.

Germline V lookup: CDR1 SGHTA, CDR2 FQGTGA. The ends were cut back, 4 bases at V and 8 bases at J, with 9 bases in the middle. This CDR3 region has 12 residues. The rearrangement uses TRBV7-3 and TRBJ2-1; the D is unclear. The sample consisted of naive CD8+ T cells from blood, with Jurkat cell RNA spiked in. Subset given: FACS-sorted CD8+CD4-CCR7+CD45RA+ naive T cells. This TCR was recovered from a human donor in good health. Some libraries in this study had Jurkat cell RNA spiked in. The CDR3: CASSSGEDEQFF. The DNA of the CDR3 is TGTGCCAGCAGCTCCGGTGAGGATGAGCAGTTCTTC.